This record looks at one T cell receptor (beta chain) sequence and its context. The antigen remains undetermined. The data derive from a study of T cells in tuberculosis. Looking at the study overall: CD1B tetramers identified T cells specific for mycobacterial lipid GMM.

Findings of the study overall: Selection depended on which cryopreserved specimens were available. Active tuberculosis patients had shorter CDR3-alpha; the beta difference was nonsignificant.

Time point reported: new active TB diagnosis, blood taken before or within 7 days of starting treatment. Tuberculosis was confirmed by positive sputum smear and/or M. tuberculosis culture. The CDR3 contains 18 residues. J gave up 5 bases and V 0 bases, and 12 bases lay outside the gene matches. Germline V gives CDR1 LGHNA, CDR2 YSLEER. TCRdb's copy holds only in-frame clones and misses some; the assay was immunoSEQ multiplex PCR. This sample has under 45,000 clones, with around 90% found just once. The material sequenced was PBMCs, taken at tuberculosis diagnosis. This receptor was obtained from an adult with tuberculosis. This rearrangement joins TRBV4-3 to TRBJ2-2, with TRBD2 matching 7 bases. The CDR3 spells CASSQDARRTSITGELFF. DNA of the CDR3: TGCGCCAGCAGCCAAGATGCTAGACGGACTAGTATTACCGGGGAGCTGTTTTTT.